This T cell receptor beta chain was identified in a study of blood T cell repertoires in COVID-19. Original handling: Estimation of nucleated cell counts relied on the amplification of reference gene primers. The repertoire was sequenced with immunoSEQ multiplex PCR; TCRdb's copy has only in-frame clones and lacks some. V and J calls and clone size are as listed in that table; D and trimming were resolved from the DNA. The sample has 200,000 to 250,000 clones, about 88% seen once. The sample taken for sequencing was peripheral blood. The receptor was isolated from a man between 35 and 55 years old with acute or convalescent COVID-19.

The CDR3 sequence: CARSLSRGGGTDTQYF. The CDR3 nucleotides read TGTGCCAGAAGCTTGTCTCGCGGGGGGGGCACAGATACGCAGTATTTT. The rearrangement joins TRBV5-3 to TRBJ2-3; 9 bases are shared with TRBD2. Being an ORF, TRBV5-3 has a function that is uncertain. V was pared by 1 base and J by 1 base, with 4 bases of the junction left unmatched. The CDR3 sequence is 16 residues long.